The rows below give T cell receptor beta chains drawn from one sample of a study of post-analysis software for immune sequencing data. TCRdb ran MiXCR on the PCR reads and lists one entry per CDR3 protein. The sample holds about 540,000 distinct CDR3 sequences, 30% to 40% seen once. Sequencing used blood. Source of these receptors: a girl under 18 with multiple sclerosis. CDR3s include the opening cysteine and the closing phenylalanine or tryptophan. The D gene is left open where the match is weak. The size of a clone is reported for some rows only, either as once, few or many, or as a class for expanded clones.

clone_size j_call v_call d_call cdr3_nt cdr3_aa
few TRBJ2-3 TRBV5-6 . TGTGCCAGCAGCCTCCGGACAGGAGGGGCAGATACGCAGTATTTT CASSLRTGGADTQYF
few TRBJ1-4 TRBV3-1 TRBD1 TGTGCCAGCAGCCCCCGACAGGGCCTAGGGGAAAAACTGTTTTTT CASSPRQGLGEKLFF
few TRBJ2-3 TRBV11-2 . TGTGCCAGCAGCCCTAGTCCCCCCAGGCCCCAGGAGCAGTATTTT CASSPSPPRPQEQYF
few TRBJ1-6 TRBV10-3 TRBD1 TGTGCCATGAGGGGGACAGGGGATTCACCCCTCCACTTT CAMRGTGDSPLHF
few TRBJ2-1 TRBV5-5 TRBD2 TGTGCCAGCAGTAAACTAACCGGGACTAGCGGGGGGGGCACCTACAATGAGCAGTTCTTC CASSKLTGTSGGGTYNEQFF
. TRBJ1-1 TRBV7-9 . TGTGCCAGCAGCCCCCCCGGGGAGTACAACACTGAAGCTTTCTTT CASSPPGEYNTEAFF
. TRBJ2-3 TRBV20-1 . TGCAGTGCCACAGAGGATACGCAGTATTTT CSATEDTQYF
. TRBJ2-3 TRBV12-3/TRBV12-4 TRBD1 TGTGCCAGCAGTACTACAGGGGGTGCAGATACGCAGTATTTT CASSTTGGADTQYF
. TRBJ1-5 TRBV7-7 . TGTGCTAGCAGCTCCAAGGATGGCAATCAGCCCCAGCATTTT CASSSKDGNQPQHF
few TRBJ1-1 TRBV6-1 . TGTGCCAGCAGTCAATCCCCAGAAATAAACACTGAAGCTTTCTTT CASSQSPEINTEAFF
few TRBJ2-3 TRBV29-1 . TGCAGCGCCTGGGACAGCACAGATACGCAGTATTTT CSAWDSTDTQYF
. TRBJ2-7 TRBV7-4 TRBD1 TGTGCCAGCAGAGTACAGACAGGGACCTACGAGCAGTACTTC CASRVQTGTYEQYF
. TRBJ2-3 TRBV15 . TGTGCCACCAGCAGACTCCAGGGGTACGGCACAGATACGCAGTATTTT CATSRLQGYGTDTQYF
. TRBJ1-2 TRBV9 TRBD1 TGTGCCAGCAGCGAGTGGACAGGGAATGGCTACACCTTC CASSEWTGNGYTF
few TRBJ1-2 TRBV12-3/TRBV12-4 . TGTGCCAGCAGTCCTTCCGGGGGCGCCAAATCTTATGGCTACACCTTC CASSPSGGAKSYGYTF
. TRBJ1-1 TRBV18 TRBD1 TGTGCCAGCTCACCACTTCCGGGACAGACGAACACTGAAGCTTTCTTT CASSPLPGQTNTEAFF
. TRBJ2-5 TRBV10-3 . TGTGCCATCAGTGTTTTGGCGGGGGCCCAAGAGACCCAGTACTTC CAISVLAGAQETQYF
. TRBJ1-5 TRBV7-9 . TGTGCCAGCAGCCTCAACGGGGGCCACAATCAGCCCCAGCATTTT CASSLNGGHNQPQHF
few TRBJ1-2 TRBV10-3 TRBD1 TGTGCCATCAGTGAGCTTGGACAGGTGCCCGTAAACTATGGCTACACCTTC CAISELGQVPVNYGYTF
few TRBJ1-2 TRBV27 . TGTGCCAGCAGCCCGGTGGGCAGTAACTATGGCTACACCTTC CASSPVGSNYGYTF
once TRBJ1-1 TRBV5-1 TRBD1 TGCGCCAGCAGCCTAAGGACAGGGGGCTTGGGTGGCGCTGAAGCTTTCTTT CASSLRTGGLGGAEAFF
few TRBJ2-7 TRBV7-9 TRBD2 TGTGCCAGCAGCTTCCTAGCGGACGAGCAGTACTTC CASSFLADEQYF
many TRBJ2-5 TRBV20-1 . TGCAGTGCTAGAGATGCTAGAACCCAAGAGACCCAGTACTTC CSARDARTQETQYF
. TRBJ2-5 TRBV20-1 TRBD2 TGCAGTGCTGGTGCCGGACTAGCGGGACTCCAAGAGACCCAGTACTTC CSAGAGLAGLQETQYF
few TRBJ1-2 TRBV5-1 . TGCGCCAGCAGCTTCGCCGACTCGAGCTATGGCTACACCTTC CASSFADSSYGYTF
few TRBJ1-5 TRBV7-8 TRBD1 TGTGCCAGCAGCTTAGCCGGGGACAGTTATCAGCCCCAGCATTTT CASSLAGDSYQPQHF
few TRBJ2-1 TRBV12-3/TRBV12-4 TRBD2 TGTGCCAGCAACAGACTAGCGGCCGTTGATGAGCAGTTCTTC CASNRLAAVDEQFF
. TRBJ2-1 TRBV11-1 . TGTGCCAGCAGCCTCGGACTACCGCGTCGGGATGAGCAGTTCTTC CASSLGLPRRDEQFF
. TRBJ2-5 TRBV5-6 . TGTGCCAGCAGCTTCATAAACCAAGAGACCCAGTACTTC CASSFINQETQYF